The entry below describes one TCR beta chain. Antigen unknown. The record originates from a study of T-cell reconstitution after alpha-beta-depleted transplantation in children. Trimming took 1 base from V and 8 from J; bases not matched to a gene: 9. CDR3 length: 16 residues. The V gene's germline CDR1 is SGHTA and CDR2 FQGNSA. A library of TCRbeta sequences, prepared with unique molecular identifiers, was generated. TCRdb re-called the PCR reads with MiXCR, one entry per CDR3 protein. This table holds approximately 130,000 distinct CDR3 sequences, about 9.9% found once. General study findings and limits: Alpha-beta T cells present about two months after transplant were reported to originate from several hundred expanded graft clones. One year after transplant, T-cell counts and diversity came mostly from newly produced T cells. There were some patients whose high TCRbeta diversity at day 60 came from surviving recipient T cells and thymic progenitors.

The sample in question was PBMCs, mostly from graft donor cells, obtained 180 days after TCRalphabeta/CD19-depleted stem cell transplant. The receptor's source is a girl under three years old who had a stem cell transplant for combined immunodeficiency, so the T cells may come from the graft donor. V is TRBV7-2 and J is TRBJ1-4; 8 nucleotides line up with TRBD1. The CDR3 reads CASSLVPGQGREKLFF. CDR3 bases: TGTGCCAGCAGCTTAGTTCCCGGACAGGGACGAGAAAAACTGTTTTTT.